This is a list of T cell receptor beta chains from one sample in a study of cytomegalovirus exposure and HLA in healthy donors. This table comes from immunoSEQ multiplex PCR, and its TCRdb copy is limited to in-frame clones, with some not included. The sample has roughly 110,000 clones, roughly 70% seen once. The sequenced sample was PBMCs. These TCRs come from a male donor in good health and CMV-seropositive. CDR3s include the opening cysteine and the closing phenylalanine or tryptophan. A D gene is named only where the DNA matches it firmly. The size of a clone is reported for some rows only, either as once, few or many, or as a class for expanded clones.

D,size,J,V,DNA,CDR3
TRBD2,-,TRBJ2-2,TRBV7-3,TGTGCCAGCAGCGAAACTAGCGGGAGTGGCGGGGAGCTGTTTTTT,CASSETSGSGGELFF
-,-,TRBJ1-5,TRBV19,TGTGCCAGTAGTCCCCTGTGGGGGACAAATCAGCCCCAGCATTTT,CASSPLWGTNQPQHF
TRBD1,-,TRBJ1-2,TRBV5-4,TGTGCCAGCAGTACAGGGGGCGCCGCCGCGACCTACACCTTC,CASSTGGAAATYTF
-,-,TRBJ2-7,TRBV28,TGTGCCAGCAGTGTACATTTAGGGAGTCAAACCTACGAGCAGTACTTC,CASSVHLGSQTYEQYF
TRBD2,-,TRBJ2-5,TRBV18,TGTGCCAGCTCACCTCCGGGAGGGTTGAGTGAGACCCAGTACTTC,CASSPPGGLSETQYF
TRBD1,-,TRBJ2-7,TRBV10-2,TGCGCCAGCAGTGAGGCCAGGGGGTATGGTGAGCAGTACTTC,CASSEARGYGEQYF
-,-,TRBJ2-1,TRBV7-2,TGTGCCAGCAGCTTAGGGGTCGGGAGAGGGCAGTTCTTC,CASSLGVGRGQFF
TRBD1,-,TRBJ1-2,TRBV4-2,TGTGCCAGCAGCCTCGGCCAGGGGGCGCTTGGTCCAGCTAACTATGGCTACACCTTC,CASSLGQGALGPANYGYTF
TRBD1,once,TRBJ2-7,TRBV6-1,TGTGCCAGCAGGACAGGGCCCGGTCACGAGCAGTACTTC,CASRTGPGHEQYF
TRBD1,-,TRBJ1-2,TRBV9,TGTGCCAGCAGCCCAAGGGGGCTTGAGTACTATGGCTACACCTTC,CASSPRGLEYYGYTF
-,-,TRBJ1-5,TRBV5-1,TGCGCCAGCAGCTGGGACGGGGCGGGGCAGCCCCAGCATTTT,CASSWDGAGQPQHF
-,-,TRBJ1-1,TRBV18,TGTGCCAGCTCACGGGACGGCGGGGCGGACACTGAAGCTTTCTTT,CASSRDGGADTEAFF
TRBD2,-,TRBJ2-3,TRBV7-3,TGTGCCAGCAGCTTATCGGGCGGGGGGGCCAGAGATACGCAGTATTTT,CASSLSGGGARDTQYF
TRBD2,-,TRBJ2-1,TRBV27,TGTGCCAGCAGTGGGACTAGCGGGGTAGTAAGGTCCTACAATGAGCAGTTCTTC,CASSGTSGVVRSYNEQFF
TRBD1,few,TRBJ1-2,TRBV30,TGTGCCTGGAGTCACGGACAGGCCTGCGGCTACACCTTC,CAWSHGQACGYTF
TRBD1,-,TRBJ2-7,TRBV11-3,TGTGCCAGCAGCCCGGGACAGGGGTACGAGCAGTACTTC,CASSPGQGYEQYF
TRBD2,-,TRBJ2-5,TRBV28,TGTGCCAGCTCCCAGGGAGGGGCAGGGAGAGAGACCCAGTACTTC,CASSQGGAGRETQYF
-,-,TRBJ2-3,TRBV30,TGTGCCTGGCAAGCGGACCGATCTAGCACAGATACGCAGTATTTT,CAWQADRSSTDTQYF
-,-,TRBJ2-1,TRBV28,TGTGCCAGCAGCTCCACTGACAGCTCCTGGGGTTACAATGAGCAGTTCTTC,CASSSTDSSWGYNEQFF
TRBD1,-,TRBJ1-6,TRBV7-9,TGTGCCAGCAGCGACCGGACAGGGGATAATTCACCCCTCCACTTT,CASSDRTGDNSPLHF